This TCR beta chain was sequenced for a study of blood T cell repertoires in COVID-19. Study summary: The United States, Italy and Spain supplied acute and convalescent COVID-19 samples. T cells, B-cell-depleted T cells, or PBMCs supplied cDNA or gDNA.

The table came from immunoSEQ multiplex PCR; TCRdb's copy has only in-frame clones and leaves some out. The sample lists 250,000 to 350,000 clones, more than 75% occurring once. The sequence came from a woman aged 45 to 65 with active or convalescent COVID-19. Sequencing was done on a sample of peripheral blood.

CDR3 coding DNA: TGTGCCAGCAGGGAGGCGCCGAACACTGAAGCTTTCTTT. The encoded protein is CASREAPNTEAFF. The genes are TRBV6-4 and TRBJ1-1; D is unclear. The CDR3 extends over 13 amino acids. Looked up from germline, CDR1 is MRHNA and CDR2 is SNTAGT. V was cut by 6 bases and J by 1 base, with 9 bases left in between.